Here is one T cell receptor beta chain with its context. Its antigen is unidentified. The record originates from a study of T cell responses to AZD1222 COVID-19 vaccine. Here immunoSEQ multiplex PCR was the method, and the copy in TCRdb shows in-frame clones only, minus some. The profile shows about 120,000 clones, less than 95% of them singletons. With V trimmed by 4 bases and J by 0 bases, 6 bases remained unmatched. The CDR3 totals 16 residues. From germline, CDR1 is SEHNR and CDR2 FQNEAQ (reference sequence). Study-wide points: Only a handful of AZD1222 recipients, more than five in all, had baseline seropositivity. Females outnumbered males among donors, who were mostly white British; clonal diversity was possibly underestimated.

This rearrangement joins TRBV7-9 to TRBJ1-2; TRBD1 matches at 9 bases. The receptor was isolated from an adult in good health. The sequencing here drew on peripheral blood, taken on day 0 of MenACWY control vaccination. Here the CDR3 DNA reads TGTGCCAGCAGCTCCGCGACAGGGGGTGCTAACTATGGCTACACCTTC. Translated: CASSSATGGANYGYTF. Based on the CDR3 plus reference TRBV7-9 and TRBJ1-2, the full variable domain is DTGVSQNPRHKITKRGQNVTFRCDPISEHNRLYWYRQTLGQGPEFLTYFQNEAQLEKSRLLSDRFSAERPKGSFSTLEIQRTEQGDSAMYLCASSSATGGANYGYTFGSGTRLTVV.